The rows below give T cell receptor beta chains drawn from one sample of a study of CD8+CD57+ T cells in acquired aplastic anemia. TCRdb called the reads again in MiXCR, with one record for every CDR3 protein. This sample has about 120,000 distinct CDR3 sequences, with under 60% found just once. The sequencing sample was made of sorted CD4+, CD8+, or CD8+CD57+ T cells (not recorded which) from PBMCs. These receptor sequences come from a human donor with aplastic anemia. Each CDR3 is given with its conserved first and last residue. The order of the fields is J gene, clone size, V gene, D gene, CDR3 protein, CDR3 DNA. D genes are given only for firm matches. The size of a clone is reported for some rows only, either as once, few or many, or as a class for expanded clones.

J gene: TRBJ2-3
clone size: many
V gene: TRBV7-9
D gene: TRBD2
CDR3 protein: CASSAVRSGSVADTQYF
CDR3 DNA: TGTGCCAGCAGCGCCGTGCGTAGCGGGAGCGTCGCAGATACGCAGTATTTT

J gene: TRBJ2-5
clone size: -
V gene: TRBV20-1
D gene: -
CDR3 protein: CSANIVRDQETQYF
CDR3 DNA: TGCAGTGCTAATATTGTCAGAGACCAAGAGACCCAGTACTTC

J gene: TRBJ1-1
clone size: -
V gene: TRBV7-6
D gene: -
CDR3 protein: CASSSDRSTEAFF
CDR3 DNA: TGTGCCAGCAGCTCCGACAGGTCCACTGAAGCTTTCTTT

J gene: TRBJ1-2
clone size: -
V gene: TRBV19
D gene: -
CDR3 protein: CASSIVTSGYTF
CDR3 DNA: TGTGCCAGTAGTATAGTCACTAGCGGCTACACCTTC

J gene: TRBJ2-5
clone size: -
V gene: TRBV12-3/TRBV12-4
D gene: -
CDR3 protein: CASSRGGKETQYF
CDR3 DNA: TGTGCCAGCAGCAGGGGAGGGAAAGAGACCCAGTACTTC

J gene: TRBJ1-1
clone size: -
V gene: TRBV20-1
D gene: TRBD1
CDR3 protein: CSAIRQGAGTEAFF
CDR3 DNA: TGCAGTGCGATACGCCAGGGGGCTGGGACTGAAGCTTTCTTT

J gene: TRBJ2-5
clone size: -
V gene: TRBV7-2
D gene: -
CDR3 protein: CASSPQGLETQYF
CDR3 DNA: TGTGCCAGCAGCCCTCAGGGATTGGAGACCCAGTACTTC

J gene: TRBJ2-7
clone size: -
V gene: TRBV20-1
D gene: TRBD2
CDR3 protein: CSADLSGGANEQYF
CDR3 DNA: TGCAGTGCTGACCTTAGCGGGGGGGCCAACGAGCAGTACTTC

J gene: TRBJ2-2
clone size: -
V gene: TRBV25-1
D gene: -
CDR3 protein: CASSGPGTGELFF
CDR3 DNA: TGTGCCAGTTCGGGCCCCGGAACCGGGGAGCTGTTTTTT

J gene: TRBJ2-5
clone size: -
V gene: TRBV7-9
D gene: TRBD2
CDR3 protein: CASSLGGSQETQYF
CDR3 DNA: TGTGCCAGCAGCTTAGGCGGGAGCCAAGAGACCCAGTACTTC

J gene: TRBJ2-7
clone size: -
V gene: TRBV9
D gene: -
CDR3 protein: CASSSQGPGSYEQYF
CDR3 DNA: TGTGCCAGCAGCTCCCAGGGACCGGGTTCCTACGAGCAGTACTTC

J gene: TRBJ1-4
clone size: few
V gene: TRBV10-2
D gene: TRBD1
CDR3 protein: CASCGQGVGEKLFF
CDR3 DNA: TGCGCCAGCTGTGGACAGGGGGTTGGTGAAAAACTGTTTTTT

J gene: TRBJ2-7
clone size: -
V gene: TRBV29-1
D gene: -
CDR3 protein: CSVARSSYEQYF
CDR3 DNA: TGCAGCGTTGCCAGGAGCTCCTACGAGCAGTACTTC

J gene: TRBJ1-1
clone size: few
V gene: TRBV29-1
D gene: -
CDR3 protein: CSVSQQGFNTEAFF
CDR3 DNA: TGCAGCGTTTCACAACAGGGCTTTAACACTGAAGCTTTCTTT

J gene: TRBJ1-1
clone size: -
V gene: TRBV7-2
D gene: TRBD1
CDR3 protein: CASSLEGQGIGAFF
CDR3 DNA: TGTGCCAGCAGCTTAGAAGGACAGGGGATTGGAGCTTTCTTT

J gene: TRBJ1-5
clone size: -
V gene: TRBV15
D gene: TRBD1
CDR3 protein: CATSLGQGTDNQPQHF
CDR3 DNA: TGTGCCACCAGTCTGGGGCAGGGGACAGACAATCAGCCCCAGCATTTT

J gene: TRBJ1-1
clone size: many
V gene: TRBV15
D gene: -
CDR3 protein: CATSRVRNTEAFF
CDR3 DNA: TGTGCCACCAGCAGAGTAAGAAACACTGAAGCTTTCTTT

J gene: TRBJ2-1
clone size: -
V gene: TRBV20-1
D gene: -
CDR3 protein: CSASPWGTSYNEQFF
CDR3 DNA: TGCAGTGCTAGTCCGTGGGGGACGTCCTACAATGAGCAGTTCTTC

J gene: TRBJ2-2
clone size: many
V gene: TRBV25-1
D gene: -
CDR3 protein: CASSEFEDLNTGELFF
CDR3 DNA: TGTGCCAGCAGTGAATTTGAGGATTTGAACACCGGGGAGCTGTTTTTT

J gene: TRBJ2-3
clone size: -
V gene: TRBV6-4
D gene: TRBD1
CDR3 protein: CAGSVTGGVDTQYF
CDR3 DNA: TGTGCCGGCAGTGTAACAGGGGGCGTAGATACGCAGTATTTT

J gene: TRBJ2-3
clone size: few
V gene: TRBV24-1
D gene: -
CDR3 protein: CATSDRQSTDTQYF
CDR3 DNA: TGTGCCACCAGTGATCGACAGAGCACAGATACGCAGTATTTT

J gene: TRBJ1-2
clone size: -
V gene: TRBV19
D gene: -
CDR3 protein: CAWDSIRRPERPGYTF
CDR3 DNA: TGTGCCTGGGACTCGATTCGCAGGCCGGAGAGACCGGGCTACACCTTC

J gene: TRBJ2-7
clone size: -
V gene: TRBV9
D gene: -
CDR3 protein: CASTAQWGYEQYF
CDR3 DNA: TGTGCCAGCACCGCACAGTGGGGATACGAGCAGTACTTC

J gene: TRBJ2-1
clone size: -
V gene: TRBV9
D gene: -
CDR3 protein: CASSIRTHNEQFF
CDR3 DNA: TGTGCCAGCAGCATCCGGACGCACAATGAGCAGTTCTTC

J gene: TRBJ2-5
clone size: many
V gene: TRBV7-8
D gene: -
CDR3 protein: CASSPQQLFRQETQYF
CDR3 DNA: TGTGCCAGCAGTCCCCAGCAGTTGTTTCGGCAAGAGACCCAGTACTTC

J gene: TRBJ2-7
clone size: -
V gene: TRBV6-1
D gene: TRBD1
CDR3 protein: CASRTTGVHEQYF
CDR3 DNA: TGTGCCAGCAGAACGACAGGGGTCCACGAGCAGTACTTC

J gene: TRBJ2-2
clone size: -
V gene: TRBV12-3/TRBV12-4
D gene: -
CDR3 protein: CASVGLNTGELFF
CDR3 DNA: TGTGCCTCGGTCGGGTTGAACACCGGGGAGCTGTTTTTT

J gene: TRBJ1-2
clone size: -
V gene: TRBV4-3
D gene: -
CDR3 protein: CASSQDLRAGNYGYTF
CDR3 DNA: TGCGCCAGCAGCCAAGATCTGAGGGCTGGGAACTATGGCTACACCTTC

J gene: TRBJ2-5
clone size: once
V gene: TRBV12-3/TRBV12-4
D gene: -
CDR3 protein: CASSFMETQYF
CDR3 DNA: TGTGCCAGCAGTTTCATGGAGACCCAGTACTTC